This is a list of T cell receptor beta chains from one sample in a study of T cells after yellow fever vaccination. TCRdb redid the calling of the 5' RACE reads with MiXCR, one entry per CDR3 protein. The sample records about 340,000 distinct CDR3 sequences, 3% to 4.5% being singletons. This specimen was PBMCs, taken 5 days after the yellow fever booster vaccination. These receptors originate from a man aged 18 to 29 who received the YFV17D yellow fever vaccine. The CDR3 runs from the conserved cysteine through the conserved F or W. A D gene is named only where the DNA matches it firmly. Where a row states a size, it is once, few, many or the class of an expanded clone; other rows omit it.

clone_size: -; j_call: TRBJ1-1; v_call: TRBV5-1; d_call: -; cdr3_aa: CASSLRGFTEAFF; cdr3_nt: TGCGCCAGCAGCTTACGGGGTTTCACTGAAGCTTTCTTT
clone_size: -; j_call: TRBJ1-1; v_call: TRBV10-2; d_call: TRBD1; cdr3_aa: CASSDQGARMNTEAFF; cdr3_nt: TGCGCCAGCAGTGATCAGGGGGCTCGAATGAACACTGAAGCTTTCTTT
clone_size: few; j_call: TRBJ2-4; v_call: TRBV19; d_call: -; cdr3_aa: CASSIQWVTVAKNIQYF; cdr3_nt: TGTGCCAGTAGTATACAGTGGGTTACAGTAGCCAAAAACATTCAGTACTTC
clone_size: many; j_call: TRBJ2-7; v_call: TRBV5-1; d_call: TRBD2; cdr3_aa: CASSSTSGAYEQYF; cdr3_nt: TGCGCCAGCAGCTCGACTAGCGGGGCTTACGAGCAGTACTTC
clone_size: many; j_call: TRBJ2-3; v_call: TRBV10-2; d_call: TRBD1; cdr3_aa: CASSRTGGVDTQYF; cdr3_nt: TGCGCCAGCAGCCGGACAGGGGGCGTAGATACGCAGTATTTT
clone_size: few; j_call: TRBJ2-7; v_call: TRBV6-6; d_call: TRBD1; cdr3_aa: CASTPHRDRAGEQYF; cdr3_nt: TGTGCCAGCACTCCCCACCGGGACAGGGCCGGCGAGCAGTACTTC
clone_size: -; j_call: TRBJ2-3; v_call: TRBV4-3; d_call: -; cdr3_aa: CASSPRDGRPLSTTDTQYF; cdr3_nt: TGCGCCAGCAGCCCAAGGGACGGGCGACCTCTCAGTACCACAGATACGCAGTATTTT
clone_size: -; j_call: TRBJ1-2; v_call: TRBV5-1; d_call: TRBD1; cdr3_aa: CASSLVSGTGIYGYTF; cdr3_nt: TGCGCCAGCAGCTTGGTCTCCGGGACAGGGATCTATGGCTACACCTTC
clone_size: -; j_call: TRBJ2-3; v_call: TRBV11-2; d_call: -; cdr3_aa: CASSSRLGSTDTQYF; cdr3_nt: TGTGCCAGCAGCTCCCGACTAGGAAGCACAGATACGCAGTATTTT
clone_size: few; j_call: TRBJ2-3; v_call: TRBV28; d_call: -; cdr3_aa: CASSLFPQKLTDTQYF; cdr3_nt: TGTGCCAGCAGTTTATTCCCCCAGAAATTAACAGATACGCAGTATTTT
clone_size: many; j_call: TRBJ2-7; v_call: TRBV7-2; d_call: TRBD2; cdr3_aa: CASSLAAGIIYEQYF; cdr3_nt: TGTGCCAGCAGCTTAGCAGCGGGGATAATCTACGAGCAGTACTTC
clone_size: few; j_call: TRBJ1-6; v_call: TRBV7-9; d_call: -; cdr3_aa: CASSLLVNSPLHF; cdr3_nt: TGTGCCAGCAGCTTACTAGTAAATTCACCCCTCCACTTT
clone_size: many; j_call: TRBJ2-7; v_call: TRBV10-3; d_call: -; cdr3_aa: CAISEGQTYEQYF; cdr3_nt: TGTGCCATCAGTGAGGGACAAACCTACGAGCAGTACTTC
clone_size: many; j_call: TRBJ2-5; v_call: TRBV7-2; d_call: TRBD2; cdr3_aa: CASSPTPELAGVQETQYF; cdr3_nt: TGTGCCAGCAGTCCCACGCCGGAGCTAGCGGGGGTACAAGAGACCCAGTACTTC
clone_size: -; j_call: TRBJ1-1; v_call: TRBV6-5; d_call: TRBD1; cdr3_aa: CASTSLAGGNTEAFF; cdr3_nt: TGTGCCAGCACGAGTTTGGCAGGGGGGAACACTGAAGCTTTCTTT
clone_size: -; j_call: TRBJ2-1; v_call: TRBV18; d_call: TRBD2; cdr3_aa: CASSPGTSVRNEQFF; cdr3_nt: TGTGCCAGCTCACCAGGGACTAGCGTAAGAAATGAGCAGTTCTTC
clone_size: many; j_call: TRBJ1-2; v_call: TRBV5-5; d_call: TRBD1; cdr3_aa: CASSHDRGNNPYGYTF; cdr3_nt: TGTGCCAGCAGCCATGACAGGGGGAACAACCCCTATGGCTACACCTTC
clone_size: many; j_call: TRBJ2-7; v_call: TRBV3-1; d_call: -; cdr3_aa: CASSQGWDYEQYF; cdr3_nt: TGTGCCAGCAGCCAAGGCTGGGACTACGAGCAGTACTTC
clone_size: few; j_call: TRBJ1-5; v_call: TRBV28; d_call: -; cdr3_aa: CASSWGQRFSNQPQHF; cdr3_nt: TGTGCCAGCAGTTGGGGGCAGCGGTTTAGCAATCAGCCCCAGCATTTT
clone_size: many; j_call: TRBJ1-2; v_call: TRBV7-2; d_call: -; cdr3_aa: CASSPPPGQSYGYTF; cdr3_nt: TGTGCCAGCAGCCCCCCTCCGGGACAATCCTATGGCTACACCTTC
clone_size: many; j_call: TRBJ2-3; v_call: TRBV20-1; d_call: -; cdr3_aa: CTRSGHRTSTDTQYF; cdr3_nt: TGCACCCGGTCGGGACACCGAACTAGCACAGATACGCAGTATTTT
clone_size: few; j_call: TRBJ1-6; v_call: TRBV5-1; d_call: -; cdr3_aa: CASSLKDAKSSYNSPLHF; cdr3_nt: TGCGCCAGCAGCTTGAAGGACGCTAAGAGCTCCTATAATTCACCCCTCCACTTT